This TCR beta chain originates from a study of blood T cell repertoires in COVID-19. Background on the study: From T cells, B-cell-depleted T cells, or PBMCs came the material, which was cDNA or gDNA.

Self-reported history from a screening survey and questionnaire set each donor's cohort. Germline V CDR1 and CDR2: SGHKS, YYEKEE (reference sequence). CDR3 length: 15 residues. Trimming shortened V by 1 base and J by 0 bases, and 10 bases separated the two germline ends. In the authors' methods: Using reference gene primer amplification, nucleated cell counts were estimated. Clones were read by immunoSEQ multiplex PCR, and TCRdb kept only the in-frame ones, dropping some. Clone size and V and J calls were adopted from that table, with D and trimming inferred from the DNA. The table shows a few hundred thousand clones, with approximately 85% occurring only once.

This TCR derives from a woman aged 25 to 45 who had recovered from COVID-19. This chain links TRBV5-5 with TRBJ1-2; D not certain. Sequenced sample: PBMCs or T cells enriched from blood (not recorded which). The CDR3 DNA reads TGTGCCAGCAGCTTGTGGCAGGCAGCTAACTATGGCTACACCTTC. Translated, it gives CASSLWQAANYGYTF.